One sample yielded the 18 T cell receptor beta chains listed below, sequenced in a study of cytomegalovirus exposure and HLA in healthy donors. The PCR was carried out with 60 Vbeta primers and 13 Jbeta primers. The method was immunoSEQ multiplex PCR; TCRdb's version includes in-frame clones alone and lacks a portion of them. The sample has around 120,000 clones, approximately 80% seen once; the top ten hold less than 6.5%. Sequencing was done on a sample of PBMCs. The source is a woman in her thirties or forties in good health and CMV-seropositive.

This clone was detected only once. Other nucleotide sequences from this sample produce the same CDR3. The chain is built from TRBV5-6 and TRBJ2-2, with TRBD2 matching 10 bases. Germline V gene data show CDR1 as SGHDT and CDR2 as YYEEEE. Trimming cost V 4 bases and J 2 bases; bases outside gene matches: 8. The CDR3 sequence is 17 residues long. CDR3 loop: CASSGTSGTSNTGELFF. The CDR3 DNA follows: TGTGCCAGCAGCGGAACTAGCGGGACTAGCAACACCGGGGAGCTGTTTTTT.

The chain has TRBV18 and TRBJ1-5, with D possibly being TRBD1 (6 bases). The CDR3 consists of 14 residues. Looked up from germline, CDR1 is KGHSH and CDR2 is LQKENI. The ends were cut back, 2 bases at V and 1 base at J, with 6 bases in the middle. The CDR3 DNA is TGTGCCAGCTCACCAGACAGGAGCAATCAGCCCCAGCATTTT. This gives the protein CASSPDRSNQPQHF.

The rearrangement joins TRBV6-5 to TRBJ1-1, with TRBD1 matching 12 bases. This CDR3 comprises 15 residues. Germline trimming cut 2 bases from V and 11 bases from J; bases unmatched to any gene: 9. Germline V gene data show CDR1 as MNHEY and CDR2 as SVGAGI. The CDR3 sequence is CASSYPGTGGPAAFF. The CDR3 nucleotides are TGTGCCAGCAGTTACCCCGGGACAGGGGGCCCCGCGGCTTTCTTT.

The chain combines TRBV5-1 with TRBJ1-6; TRBD1 matches 7 bases. The junction had 8 bases not matched to a gene; V was cut back by 5 bases and J by 6 bases. The germline V gene has CDR1 SGHRS and CDR2 YFSETQ. This CDR3 is built from 15 residues. In DNA form, the CDR3 reads TGCGCCAGCAGGCCTTCCGGGACAGCTAATTCACCCCTCCACTTT. It codes for CASRPSGTANSPLHF.

V gene TRBV25-1 combines with J gene TRBJ2-3; 8 bases match TRBD2. The trim removed 2 bases at V and 12 bases at J, leaving 13 bases unmatched. The CDR3 runs 15 residues. Looked up from germline, CDR1 is MGHDK and CDR2 is SYGVNS. CDR3 loop: CASSESRTSGSAQYF. As DNA, the CDR3 is TGTGCCAGCAGTGAAAGCCGTACTAGCGGCAGCGCTCAGTATTTT.

The chain combines TRBV7-9 with TRBJ1-4; D is perhaps TRBD1 (6 bases). V was cut by 1 base and J by 5 bases, with 8 bases left in between. CDR1 SEHNR and CDR2 FQNEAQ come from the germline V gene (reference sequence). CDR3 length equals 14 residues. The CDR3 DNA reads as TGTGCCAGCAGCTTAGAGGACAGCAATGAAAAACTGTTTTTT. This codes for CASSLEDSNEKLFF.

The chain combines TRBV6-1 with TRBJ1-3, with a tentative D call TRBD1 (5 bases). Germline assignment: CDR1 MNHNS and CDR2 SASEGT. The CDR3 has 15 amino acids. V was cut by 0 bases and J by 4 bases, with 10 bases left in between. In DNA form, the CDR3 reads TGTGCCAGCAGTGAAGCAGGCAGGGCGGGAAACACCATATATTTT. This gives the protein CASSEAGRAGNTIYF.

The DNA of the CDR3 is TGTGCCAGCAGATCCGGGGGGTTTCTCCCCGGGGAGCTGTTTTTT. Its translation is CASRSGGFLPGELFF. The V gene is TRBV27, the J gene TRBJ2-2, with 7 nucleotides matching TRBD2. This CDR3 comprises 15 residues. Per germline, CDR1 MNHEY and CDR2 SMNVEV (reference sequence). V was pared by 6 bases and J by 6 bases, with 10 bases of the junction left unmatched.

Only one count was recorded for this clone. The V and J genes are TRBV7-9 and TRBJ2-4; the D is unclear. The germline gives CDR1 SEHNR, CDR2 FQNEAQ (reference sequence). This CDR3 has 15 amino acids. Trimming left V 5 bases short and J 0 bases short, with 11 bases between. For the CDR3, the DNA is TGTGCCAGCAGCGGTCACTCATTAGCCAAAAACATTCAGTACTTC. Residues: CASSGHSLAKNIQYF.

J is TRBJ2-7 and V is TRBV5-8, with D perhaps TRBD1 (5 bases). Trimming left V 0 bases short and J 3 bases short, with 13 bases between. This CDR3 has 15 amino acids. The germline V gene encodes CDR1 SGHTS and CDR2 YDEGEE. The CDR3 coding sequence is TGTGCCAGCAGCTTGGTTGGGGCCCTGAACTACGAGCAGTACTTC. It codes for CASSLVGALNYEQYF.

This clone was counted once. The J gene is TRBJ1-1, the V gene TRBV9; tentatively, D is TRBD1 (6 bases). Germline CDR1 SGDLS, CDR2 YYNGEE. V was trimmed by 3 bases and J by 1 base, leaving 10 bases between them. The CDR3 has 14 residues. The CDR3: CASSAGTKNTEAFF. Written as DNA, the CDR3 is TGTGCCAGCAGCGCCGGGACAAAGAACACTGAAGCTTTCTTT.

V is TRBV7-9 and J is TRBJ2-7; 7 bases match TRBD1. The germline V gene has CDR1 SEHNR and CDR2 FQNEAQ (reference sequence). V was pared by 5 bases and J by 2 bases, with 9 bases of the junction left unmatched. CDR3 length equals 15 residues. The CDR3 sequence: CASSRDREITYEQYF. In DNA form, the CDR3 reads TGTGCCAGCAGCCGAGACAGGGAAATTACCTACGAGCAGTACTTC.

This chain uses TRBV28 with TRBJ1-4; 8 bases fit TRBD1. Germline CDR1 and CDR2: MDHEN and SYDVKM. The CDR3 contains 13 residues. Trimming cost V 10 bases and J 6 bases; bases outside gene matches: 7. CDR3 region: CATSDRGYEKLFF. CDR3 DNA sequence: TGTGCCACTTCAGACAGGGGATATGAAAAACTGTTTTTT.

The chain links TRBV6-5 to TRBJ2-1, with 9 positions matching TRBD2. Trimming removed 2 bases from V and 6 bases from J; junction bases left unmatched: 5. Germline V lookup: CDR1 MNHEY, CDR2 SVGAGI. This CDR3 region has 15 residues. The CDR3 nucleotides read TGTGCCAGCAGTTACGGCGCGGGGGGGGTCAATGAGCAGTTCTTC. This codes for CASSYGAGGVNEQFF.

In this sample, this clone turned up a few times. Sequence at one end of the junction differs from germline and may be a read error. V is TRBV7-7 and J is TRBJ1-1, with unresolved D. The germline V gene has CDR1 SSHAT and CDR2 FNYEAQ (reference sequence). CDR3 size: 13 residues. The CDR3 DNA reads TGTGCTAGCAGCTTAGTACAGAACACTGAAGCTTTCTTT. Amino acids: CASSLVQNTEAFF.

This rearrangement joins TRBV28 to TRBJ1-1; 7 nucleotides line up with TRBD1. Germline V lookup: CDR1 MDHEN, CDR2 SYDVKM. The V segment lost 7 bases and the J segment 1 base; nucleotides outside the gene matches: 6. The CDR3 sequence is 14 residues long. The CDR3 sequence is CASNTQGGNTEAFF. As DNA, the CDR3 is TGTGCCAGCAATACTCAGGGGGGGAACACTGAAGCTTTCTTT.

CDR3 sequence reads: CASSVVPGGVTDTQYF. CDR3 DNA: TGTGCCAGCAGCGTAGTCCCAGGGGGTGTCACAGATACGCAGTATTTT. This chain links TRBV9 with TRBJ2-3; 7 nucleotides align to TRBD1. The CDR3 extends over 16 amino acids. V shed 0 bases and J 2 bases; nucleotides not matched to a gene: 6. Germline V lookup: CDR1 SGDLS, CDR2 YYNGEE. Filled out from reference TRBV9 and TRBJ2-3, the complete variable domain reads DSGVTQTPKHLITATGQRVTLRCSPRSGDLSVYWYQQSLDQGLQFLIQYYNGEERAKGNILERFSAQQFPDLHSELNLSSLELGDSALYFCASSVVPGGVTDTQYFGPGTRLTVL.

The V gene is TRBV7-3, the J gene TRBJ1-1; 7 nucleotides line up with TRBD1. CDR1 is SGHTA and CDR2 is FQGTGA in the germline V gene. This CDR3 is built from 15 residues. V lost 5 bases, J lost 3 bases, and 9 bases stayed unmatched. CDR3 DNA sequence: TGTGCCAGCAGCCTCCTCCCAGGGGGAGACACTGAAGCTTTCTTT. Its translation: CASSLLPGGDTEAFF.